This TCR beta chain was captured by sequencing in a study of CD8 T cells in ankylosing spondylitis. Points from the study as a whole: A motif of under 10 highly homologous TCR beta variants was seen as apparently characteristic of ankylosing spondylitis blood. Reactive arthritis synovial fluid and blood were previously reported to contain some motif variants. Significant enrichment of disease-linked clones was reportedly seen in matched ankylosing spondylitis synovial fluid.

This clonotype was detected many times. As yet, its antigen is unknown. Each TCR beta library was made by quantitative 5'-RACE that incorporated molecular barcodes. TCRdb reprocessed the 5' RACE reads via MiXCR and lists one record per CDR3 protein. Among around 300,000 distinct CDR3 sequences listed, 9.5% to 13% were seen once. The CDR3 loop spans 14 amino acids. Germline values: CDR1 SEHNR, CDR2 FQNEAQ (reference sequence). Deletions cut 3 bases from V and 5 bases from J, with 13 bases between. This clonotype was obtained from a female donor with ankylosing spondylitis or in good health (not recorded which). The V and J genes are TRBV7-9 and TRBJ2-5, with D maybe TRBD2 (5 bases). Sequencing input: blood, either unsorted or a sorted T cell fraction (not recorded which). CDR3 sequence: CASSLSGIVETQYF. The CDR3 DNA follows: TGTGCCAGCAGCTTGTCCGGGATTGTGGAGACCCAGTACTTC.